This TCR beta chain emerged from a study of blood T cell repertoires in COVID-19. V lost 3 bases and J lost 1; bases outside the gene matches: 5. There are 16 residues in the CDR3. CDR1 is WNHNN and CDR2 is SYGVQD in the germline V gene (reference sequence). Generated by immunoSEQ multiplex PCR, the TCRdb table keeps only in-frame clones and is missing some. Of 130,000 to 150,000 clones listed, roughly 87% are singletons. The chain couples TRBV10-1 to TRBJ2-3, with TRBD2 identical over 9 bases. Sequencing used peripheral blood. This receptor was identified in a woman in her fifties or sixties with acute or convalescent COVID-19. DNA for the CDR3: TGCGCCAGCAGTGATCCCCGCGGGGGGGGCACAGATACGCAGTATTTT. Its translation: CASSDPRGGGTDTQYF.